This passage covers 2 T cell receptor beta chains from one sample sequenced in a study of CD8+ T cells in alopecia areata. As the sequencing template, cDNA was produced by extracting RNA and reverse transcribing it. TCRdb's copy holds only in-frame clones and misses some; the assay was immunoSEQ multiplex PCR. The sample has more than 200,000 clones; less than 50% are singletons. Treatment reported: oral pan-JAK inhibitor, 5-10 mg twice daily. Sequenced material: CD4+ T cells sorted from blood, taken at roughly week 38, from a patient treated with tofacitinib. These receptors were collected from a human donor with alopecia areata.

The J gene is TRBJ2-4, the V gene TRBV5-1; TRBD2 is a possible D gene (6 bases). Germline CDR1 and CDR2: SGHRS and YFSETQ. Trimming took off 4 bases at V and 2 bases at J, with 7 bases between the two ends. CDR3 length equals 13 residues. CDR3 sequence reads: CASSGGTKNIQYF. The CDR3 nucleotides are TGCGCCAGCAGCGGCGGGACCAAAAACATTCAGTACTTC.

The rearrangement joins TRBV7-8 to TRBJ1-4; TRBD1 agrees at 7 bases. The germline V gene has CDR1 SGHVS and CDR2 FQNEAQ. Losses at the gene ends were 9 bases for V and 1 base for J; bases not matched to a gene: 5. The CDR3 totals 14 residues. Here the CDR3 reads CASNRGGTNEKLFF. For the CDR3, the DNA is TGTGCCAGTAACAGGGGAGGAACTAATGAAAAACTGTTTTTT.